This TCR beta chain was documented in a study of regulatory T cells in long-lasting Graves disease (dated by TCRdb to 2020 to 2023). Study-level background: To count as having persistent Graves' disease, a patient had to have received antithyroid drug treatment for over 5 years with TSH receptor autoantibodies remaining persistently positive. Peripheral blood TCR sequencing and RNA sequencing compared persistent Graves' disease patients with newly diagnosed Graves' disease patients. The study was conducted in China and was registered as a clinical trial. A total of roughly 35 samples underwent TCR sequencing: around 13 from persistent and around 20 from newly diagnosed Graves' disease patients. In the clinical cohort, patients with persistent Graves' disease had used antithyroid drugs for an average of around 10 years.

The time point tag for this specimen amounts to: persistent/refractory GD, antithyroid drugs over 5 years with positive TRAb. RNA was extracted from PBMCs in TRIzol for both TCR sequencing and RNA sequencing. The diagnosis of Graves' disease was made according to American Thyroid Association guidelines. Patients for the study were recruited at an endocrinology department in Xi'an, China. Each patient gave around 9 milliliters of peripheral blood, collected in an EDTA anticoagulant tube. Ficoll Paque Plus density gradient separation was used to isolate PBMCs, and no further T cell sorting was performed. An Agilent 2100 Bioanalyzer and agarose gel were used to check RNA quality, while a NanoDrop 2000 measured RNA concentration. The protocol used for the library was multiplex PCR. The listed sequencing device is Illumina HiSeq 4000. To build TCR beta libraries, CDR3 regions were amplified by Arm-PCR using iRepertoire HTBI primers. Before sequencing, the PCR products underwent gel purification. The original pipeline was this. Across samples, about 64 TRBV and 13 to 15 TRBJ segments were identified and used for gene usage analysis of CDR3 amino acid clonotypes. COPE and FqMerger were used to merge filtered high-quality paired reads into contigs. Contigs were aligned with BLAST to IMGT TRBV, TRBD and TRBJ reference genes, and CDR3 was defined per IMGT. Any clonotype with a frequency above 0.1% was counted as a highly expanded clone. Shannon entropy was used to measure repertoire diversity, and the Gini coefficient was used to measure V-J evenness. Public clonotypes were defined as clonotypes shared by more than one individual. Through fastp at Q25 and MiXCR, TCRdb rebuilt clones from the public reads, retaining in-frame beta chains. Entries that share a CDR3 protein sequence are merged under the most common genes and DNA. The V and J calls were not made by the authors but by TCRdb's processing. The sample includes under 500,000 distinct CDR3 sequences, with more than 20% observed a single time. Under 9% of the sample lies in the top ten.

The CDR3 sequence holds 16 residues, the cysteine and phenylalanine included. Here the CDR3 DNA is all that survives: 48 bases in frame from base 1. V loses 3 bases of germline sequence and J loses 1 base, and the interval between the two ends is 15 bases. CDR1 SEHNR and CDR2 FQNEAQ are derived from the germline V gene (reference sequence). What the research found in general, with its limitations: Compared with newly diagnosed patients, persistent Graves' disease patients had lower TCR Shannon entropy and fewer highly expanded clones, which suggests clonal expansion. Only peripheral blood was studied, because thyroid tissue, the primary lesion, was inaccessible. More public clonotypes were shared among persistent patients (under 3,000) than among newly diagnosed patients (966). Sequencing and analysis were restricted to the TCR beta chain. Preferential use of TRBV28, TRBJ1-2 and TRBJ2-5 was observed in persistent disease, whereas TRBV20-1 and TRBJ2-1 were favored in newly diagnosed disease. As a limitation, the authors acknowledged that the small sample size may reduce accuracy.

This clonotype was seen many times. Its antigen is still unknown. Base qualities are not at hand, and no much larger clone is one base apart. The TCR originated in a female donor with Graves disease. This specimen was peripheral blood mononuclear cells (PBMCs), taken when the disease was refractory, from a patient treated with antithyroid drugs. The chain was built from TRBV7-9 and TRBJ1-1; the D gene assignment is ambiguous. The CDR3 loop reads CASSFPATTSNTEAFF. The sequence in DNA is TGTGCCAGCAGCTTCCCCGCGACTACATCGAACACTGAAGCTTTCTTT.